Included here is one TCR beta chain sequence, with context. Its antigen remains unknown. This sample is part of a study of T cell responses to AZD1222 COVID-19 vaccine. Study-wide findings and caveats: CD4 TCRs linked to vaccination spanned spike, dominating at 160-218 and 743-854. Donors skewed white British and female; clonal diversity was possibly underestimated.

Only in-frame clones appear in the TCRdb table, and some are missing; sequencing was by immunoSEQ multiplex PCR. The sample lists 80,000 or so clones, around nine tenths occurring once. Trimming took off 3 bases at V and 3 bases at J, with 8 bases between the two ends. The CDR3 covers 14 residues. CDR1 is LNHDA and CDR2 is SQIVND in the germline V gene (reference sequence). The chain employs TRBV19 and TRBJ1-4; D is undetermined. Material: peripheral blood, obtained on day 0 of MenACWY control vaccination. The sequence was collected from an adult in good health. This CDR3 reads CASSMLGPNEKLFF. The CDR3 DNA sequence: TGTGCCAGTAGTATGCTCGGGCCTAATGAAAAACTGTTTTTT.